This TCR beta chain was identified in a study of shared clonotypes between healthy human individuals (dated by TCRdb to about 2020). Describing the broader study: Two women and a few men aged 18 to 49 years were included in the cohort. Different laboratories and diverse techniques were used to prepare libraries and sequence TCR repertoires, to increase sequencing depth and limit assay-specific biases. Each donor's leukapheresis produced roughly between roughly 0.85 and 9.5 billion PBMCs. For each donor, CD4 naive and CD4 memory were each run on three plates, CD8 naive on two plates, and CD8 memory on one plate. To estimate repertoire size and how much clonotypes are shared between individuals, the study performed deep sequencing of blood TCR repertoires from 4 to 6 healthy adults.

Here is what the overall study found, with its caveats: Compared with non-shared clonotypes, clonotypes shared by all four sorted-subset donors had higher generation probabilities. When a handful of donors were compared, the shared fraction of clonotypes was 5% to 6.5% for naive CD4, less than 4% for naive CD8, 2% to 2.5% for memory CD4, and 0.35% to 0.4% for memory CD8. Naive subsets generally had larger estimated clonotype richness than memory subsets. Because the study included only a small number of donors, the genetic and exposure-history diversity represented was limited. Even with the large sequencing depth, rarefaction of the sorted-subset datasets indicated that sequencing was incomplete. Sampling was limited to blood, and TCR repertoires in tissue likely differ from TCR repertoires in blood. Pairwise subsampling indicated that sequencing depth was expected to affect the degree of clonotype sharing among donors.

Using the deep immunoSEQ assay, TCR CDR3 regions were amplified from genomic DNA by multiplex PCR. For each cell subset, the extracted genomic DNA was distributed evenly across all wells of several immunoSEQ 96-well plates, and each plate served as one replicate. Each replicate PCR for sorted subsets received around 200 ng genomic DNA, equal to about 30,000 T cell genomes. Purified libraries were quantified with a Qubit 3.0 fluorometer, sized on a Bioanalyzer 2100, and re-quantified with the KAPA Library Quantification kit. Each immunoSEQ 96-well plate was sequenced on its own single-read 150-cycle Illumina NextSeq 550 flow cell. From the authors' description of their analysis: Because the immunoSEQ output held only junctional sequences and lacked quality scores, the filtering could not match the filtering applied to full-length reads. Sequences were annotated with PyIR, a Python wrapper for IgBLAST v1.9, using IMGT germline references to assign V/J genes and CDR3. Reads were removed for weak V/J assignments (E-value above 1e-6), missing CDR3, stop codons, out-of-frame junctions, or ambiguous translated residues. A V3J clonotype was defined by an identical inferred V gene, J gene, and CDR3 amino acid sequence. Percentage overlap between repertoires was calculated by dividing the number of shared unique clonotypes by the size of the smaller repertoire. Repertoire richness was assessed with RTK rarefaction, the Chao1 estimator, and Recon v2.1 estimates of unobserved clonotypes. For all TCRbeta clonotypes obtained by the gDNA method from a handful of donors, generation probabilities were computed with OLGA. Entries here come from immuneACCESS through TCRdb and include only in-frame sequences with V and J called. Some clones fail to appear in such tables; in the studies checked, an unresolved V gene covers under half of the shortfall, and the cause of the remainder is unknown. V, J and clone size derive from that table, while D and trimming were established from the DNA sequence. The table for this sample lists 2,500,000 or so clones; roughly 90% of them were counted only once. Together, the top ten hold approximately 0.41% of the sample.

Healthy HIV-negative adults with no recently reported acute infections or vaccinations were included as donors. All donors were Caucasian adults living in Nashville, Tennessee, USA. CD4+ T cells were enriched by magnetic negative selection, after which naive cells were positively selected on CD45RA and the negative fraction was taken as the memory subset. After blood collection by leukapheresis, PBMCs were isolated using Ficoll-Histopaque density gradient centrifugation and then cryopreserved in the vapor phase of liquid nitrogen. Analytical flow cytometry was used to check the purity and quantity of every magnetically sorted T cell population. Genomic DNA was isolated from each sorted fraction and quantified by UV absorbance on a Nanodrop 2000c. Notes on this clone: The specificity of this receptor is unknown. Qualities for individual bases were not recorded, and no much larger clone is one base off.

The sequenced material came from naive CD4+ T cells from PBMCs. What the cell subset or site label conveys for this sample: CD45RA+ positively selected. The receptor's source is a man in his late teens or twenties in good health. Some clones in this sample may be carry-over from other donors' samples.

The CDR3 reads as follows: CASSLWSGPDTQYF. The DNA sequence reads TGCGCCAGCAGCTTGTGGTCAGGGCCAGATACGCAGTATTTT. The rearrangement joined TRBV5-1 to TRBJ2-3, and possibly TRBD1, on 5 matching bases. Counted from cysteine to phenylalanine, this CDR3 has 14 amino acids. Left in the record is the CDR3 DNA by itself, 42 bases read in frame from the first base. V is cut by 1 base and J by 4 bases, and the space between the germline ends is 10 bases. Sequences SGHRS (CDR1) and YFSETQ (CDR2) are obtained from the germline V gene.